Each of the 5 T cell receptor beta chains below was sequenced from the same sample in a study of cytomegalovirus exposure and HLA in healthy donors. PCR used 60 Vbeta primers and 13 Jbeta primers. The data were produced by immunoSEQ multiplex PCR, yet TCRdb's version contains in-frame clones alone and is incomplete. This table has about 160,000 clones, 79% appearing once. Sequencing was done on a sample of PBMCs. Receptors originate from a man aged 45-65 years in good health and CMV-seropositive.

This clone showed up just a few times. This sample also contains other DNA sequences that code for the same CDR3. The chain links TRBV6-5 to TRBJ2-1; D might be TRBD2 (6 bases). Germline V lookup: CDR1 MNHEY, CDR2 SVGAGI. The CDR3 length is 15 residues. V lost 2 bases to trimming and J lost 1 base, with 9 bases between them. CDR3 protein: CASSYSSGSYNEQFF. CDR3 bases: TGTGCCAGCAGTTACAGTAGCGGTTCCTACAATGAGCAGTTCTTC.

The rearrangement uses TRBV4-1 and TRBJ2-3, with a weak D call TRBD2 (6 bases). This CDR3 is built from 15 residues. Germline V gene lookup returns CDR1 MGHRA and CDR2 YSYEKL. V lost 1 base and J lost 6, with 14 bases in between. The CDR3 DNA follows: TGCGCCAGCAGCCAAGGCGGGAACAGGATGGATACGCAGTATTTT. It specifies CASSQGGNRMDTQYF.

CDR3 protein: CAISGTVAGGNEQFF. CDR3 sequence (DNA): TGTGCCATCAGTGGTACTGTAGCGGGTGGCAATGAGCAGTTCTTC. This chain joins TRBV10-3 and TRBJ2-1, with 7 positions matching TRBD2. Germline values: CDR1 ENHRY, CDR2 SYGVKD. The CDR3 spans 15 residues. Trimming removed 4 bases from V and 6 bases from J; junction bases left unmatched: 9.

V usage is TRBV30 and J usage is TRBJ1-5, with 8 nucleotides matching TRBD1. V was pared by 3 bases and J by 7 bases, with 5 bases of the junction left unmatched. Germline values: CDR1 GTSNPN, CDR2 SVGIG (reference sequence). The CDR3 contains 13 residues. For the CDR3, the DNA is TGTGCCTGGAGCACGACAGGGGTCCAGCCCCAGCATTTT. Translating gives CAWSTTGVQPQHF.

A few counts support this clone. V and J are TRBV19 and TRBJ2-1; 15 nucleotides match TRBD2. V was clipped by 7 bases and J by 7 bases; unmatched bases: 5. Germline V lookup: CDR1 LNHDA, CDR2 SQIVND (reference sequence). The CDR3 has 15 residues. CDR3 loop: CASTVGTSGRNEQFF. In DNA, the CDR3 is TGTGCCAGTACCGTAGGGACTAGCGGGAGGAATGAGCAGTTCTTC.